Listed here are 16 T cell receptor beta chains from one sample, sequenced in a study of beta chain features in type 1 diabetes. Points from the study as a whole: A moderate, significant TCRB CDR3 shortening appeared in type 1 diabetes across four CD4+ subsets.

Investigators reverse transcribed all isolated RNA, so they sequenced expressed TCRB transcripts. The protocol was immunoSEQ multiplex PCR, while the TCRdb copy is restricted to in-frame clones and leaves out a portion. The sample has tens of thousands of clones; under 70% are singletons. Their antigens remain unidentified. The sample taken for sequencing was stem cell memory CD4+ T cells from blood. All receptors derive from a woman aged 35 to 49 with type 1 diabetes.

In its sample, this clone was seen once. This chain joins TRBV5-1 and TRBJ2-1; TRBD1 agrees at 8 bases. This CDR3 is built from 13 residues. Germline V gene lookup returns CDR1 SGHRS and CDR2 YFSETQ. With 7 bases clipped from V and 4 bases from J, the junction kept 4 bases outside the gene matches. The CDR3 DNA sequence: TGCGCCAGCGGACAGGGACCTTACAATGAGCAGTTCTTC. This sequence encodes CASGQGPYNEQFF.

The chain recombines TRBV28 with TRBJ2-7, with 7 bases fitting TRBD1. The CDR3 is 13 amino acids. Germline CDR1 reads MDHEN; CDR2 reads SYDVKM. Trimming took 2 bases from V and 5 from J; bases not matched to a gene: 3. The DNA of the CDR3 is TGTGCCAGCAGTTTAATACAGGGGAACGAGCAGTACTTC. Translation gives CASSLIQGNEQYF.

This clone was found a few times. The chain uses TRBV6-6 and TRBJ2-1, with 7 nucleotides matching TRBD2. CDR1 and CDR2 (germline): MNHNY, SVGAGI (reference sequence). Losses at the gene ends were 5 bases for V and 8 bases for J; bases not matched to a gene: 3. CDR3 length equals 12 residues. This CDR3 is CASSMGRDEQFF. In nucleotides, the CDR3 is TGTGCCAGCAGTATGGGGAGGGATGAGCAGTTCTTC.

The chain employs TRBV4-1 and TRBJ2-7; D uncertain. This CDR3 spans 12 amino acids. Germline-derived CDR1 and CDR2 are MGHRA and YSYEKL. Trimming removed 0 bases at V and 3 bases at J, with 3 bases between. CDR3 sequence reads: CASSQDFYEQYF. The CDR3 bases are TGCGCCAGCAGCCAAGACTTCTACGAGCAGTACTTC.

The CDR3 DNA reads as TGTGCCAGCAGCTACCAGCGGGGGCGCACAGATACGCAGTATTTT. Amino acid sequence: CASSYQRGRTDTQYF. The rearrangement uses TRBV7-3 and TRBJ2-3; TRBD2 aligns across 8 bases. This CDR3 comprises 15 residues. Trimming cost V 4 bases and J 1 base; bases outside gene matches: 4. Germline-derived CDR1 and CDR2 are SGHTA and FQGTGA. Full variable domain (outside the CDR3, taken from reference TRBV7-3 and TRBJ2-3): GAGVSQTPSNKVTEKGKYVELRCDPISGHTALYWYRQSLGQGPEFLIYFQGTGAADDSGLPNDRFFAVRPEGSVSTLKIQRTERGDSAVYLCASSYQRGRTDTQYFGPGTRLTVL.

Only a few counts were recorded for this clone. The rearrangement uses TRBV2 and TRBJ2-3, with 9 bases that match TRBD2. Germline V gene lookup returns CDR1 SNHLY and CDR2 FYNNEI. CDR3 length: 15 amino acids. V was pared by 8 bases and J by 4 bases, with 10 bases of the junction left unmatched. CDR3 loop: CASEVPGLASDTQYF. The CDR3 nucleotides are TGTGCCAGCGAAGTTCCGGGACTAGCTTCAGATACGCAGTATTTT.

The V call is TRBV28, the J call TRBJ2-7; possibly TRBD1 for D (5 bases). Germline V gene data show CDR1 as MDHEN and CDR2 as SYDVKM. The CDR3 extends over 13 amino acids. Trimming removed 4 bases from V and 7 bases from J, with 14 bases in between. CDR3 in amino acids: CASSSYRSQEQYF. Here the CDR3 DNA reads TGTGCCAGCAGTTCCTACAGGAGTCAAGAGCAGTACTTC.

The CDR3 sequence is CASSFLTGSSYEQYF. For the CDR3, the DNA is TGTGCCAGCAGCTTCTTAACAGGGAGTTCCTACGAGCAGTACTTC. The V gene is TRBV7-9, the J gene TRBJ2-7; weak D call: TRBD1 (6 bases). The CDR3 extends over 15 amino acids. The germline gives CDR1 SEHNR, CDR2 FQNEAQ (reference sequence). Trimming cost V 3 bases and J 1 base, with 13 bases left between them.

The rearrangement joins TRBV5-4 to TRBJ2-1, with TRBD1 matching 9 bases. The V gene end was trimmed by 2 bases and the J gene end by 7 bases; junction bases not matched to a gene: 7. The CDR3 loop spans 15 amino acids. The germline V gene has CDR1 SGHNT and CDR2 YYREEE (reference sequence). DNA for the CDR3: TGTGCCAGCAGCTTAACAGGGGGCCTTAGGAATGAGCAGTTCTTC. Its protein is CASSLTGGLRNEQFF.

This clone was counted a single time. The CDR3 DNA reads TGCAGTGCTCCAGGGAACACTGAAGCTTTCTTT. Its translation is CSAPGNTEAFF. This chain uses TRBV20-1 with TRBJ1-1; D not resolved. Germline loops: CDR1 DFQATT, CDR2 SNEGSKA (reference sequence). Trimming removed 5 bases at V and 1 base at J, with 5 bases between. The CDR3 is made up of 11 amino acids.

The chain combines TRBV6-1 with TRBJ2-7, with D unclear. V was shortened by 2 bases and J by 3 bases, with 5 bases between the two germline ends. The germline gives CDR1 MNHNS, CDR2 SASEGT. There are 12 residues in the CDR3. CDR3 sequence (DNA): TGTGCCAGCAGTGAATCAAACTACGAGCAGTACTTC. Translating it yields CASSESNYEQYF.

The chain employs TRBV28 and TRBJ2-1, with D unclear. The CDR3 runs 16 residues. Germline V CDR1 and CDR2: MDHEN, SYDVKM. V was cut by 5 bases and J by 2 bases, with 16 bases left in between. The CDR3 is CASSPLETYPYNEQFF. Here the CDR3 DNA reads TGTGCCAGCAGTCCCCTAGAGACCTACCCCTACAATGAGCAGTTCTTC.

This chain links TRBV21-1 with TRBJ1-5; no check of the table's D call, TRBD1, against the DNA was made. TRBV21-1 has pseudogene status. The CDR3 is made up of 17 amino acids. CDR3 amino acids: CASSRGAMTGRNQPQHF. The CDR3 nucleotides are TGTGCCAGCAGCCGAGGGGCTATGACAGGAAGGAATCAGCCCCAGCATTTT.

The chain carries TRBV27 and TRBJ2-1; 7 bases are shared with TRBD2. Germline V CDR1 and CDR2: MNHEY, SMNVEV (reference sequence). With 5 bases clipped from V and 6 bases from J, the junction kept 13 bases outside the gene matches. The CDR3 loop spans 16 amino acids. The CDR3 loop is CASSPLGRPAFNEQFF. CDR3 coding DNA: TGTGCCAGCAGTCCCCTCGGGAGGCCTGCTTTCAATGAGCAGTTCTTC.

The rearrangement joins TRBV30 to TRBJ2-5; 7 bases align to TRBD1. V was pared by 0 bases and J by 4 bases, with 5 bases of the junction left unmatched. The CDR3 is 14 amino acids. Germline lookup yields CDR1 GTSNPN and CDR2 SVGIG (reference sequence). The CDR3 DNA sequence: TGTGCCTGGAGTGTAATGACAGGGAGAGAGACCCAGTACTTC. It is translated as CAWSVMTGRETQYF. The whole variable domain, remainder taken from reference TRBV30 and TRBJ2-5, is SQTIHQWPATLVQPVGSPLSLECTVEGTSNPNLYWYRQAAGRGLQLLFYSVGIGQISSEVPQNLSASRPQDRQFILSSKKLLLSDSGFYLCAWSVMTGRETQYFGPGTRLLVL.

The V and J genes are TRBV9 and TRBJ2-3, with 9 bases that match TRBD2. Germline trimming cut 0 bases from V and 2 bases from J; bases unmatched to any gene: 1. From germline, CDR1 is SGDLS and CDR2 YYNGEE. CDR3 length equals 15 residues. The CDR3 sequence: CASSVGTSATDTQYF. CDR3 DNA sequence: TGTGCCAGCAGCGTAGGGACTAGCGCCACAGATACGCAGTATTTT.